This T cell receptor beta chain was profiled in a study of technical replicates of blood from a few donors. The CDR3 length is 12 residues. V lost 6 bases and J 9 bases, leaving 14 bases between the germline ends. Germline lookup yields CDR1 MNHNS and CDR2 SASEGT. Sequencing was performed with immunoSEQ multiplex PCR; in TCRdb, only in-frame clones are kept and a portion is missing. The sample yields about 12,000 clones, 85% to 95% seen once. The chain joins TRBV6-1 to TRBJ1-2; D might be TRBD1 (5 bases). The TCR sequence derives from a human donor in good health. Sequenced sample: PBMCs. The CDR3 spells CASRDTASSYTF. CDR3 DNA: TGTGCCAGCAGGGACACAGCTTCCAGCTACACCTTC.